One and the same sample provided the 28 T cell receptor beta chains below, sequenced in a study of blood T cell repertoires in COVID-19. Repertoires were generated with immunoSEQ multiplex PCR, while TCRdb's copy carries only in-frame clones and drops some. This sample has some 200,000 clones, with about four fifths found just once. Sequencing was performed on peripheral blood. The receptors shown here come from a woman in her thirties who had recovered from COVID-19.

The CDR3 nucleotides read TGTGCCTGGAGTGCCGGGCTCCCGGGAGGAAACACCATATATTTT. Its protein is CAWSAGLPGGNTIYF. The chain carries TRBV30 and TRBJ1-3, with D unclear. Per the germline V gene, CDR1 is GTSNPN and CDR2 is SVGIG (reference sequence). CDR3 length: 15 residues. V was pared by 1 base and J by 4 bases, with 14 bases between.

This clone was counted once. This chain connects TRBV5-1 to TRBJ2-4; 9 nucleotides match TRBD1. V lost 4 bases, J lost 5 bases, and 16 bases stayed unmatched. CDR1 and CDR2 from the germline V gene are SGHRS and YFSETQ. The CDR3 runs 18 residues. CDR3 amino acids: CASSRAGIKQGAENIQYF. CDR3 DNA: TGCGCCAGCAGCCGAGCAGGCATCAAACAGGGGGCGGAAAACATTCAGTACTTC.

The chain joins TRBV5-1 to TRBJ1-2; 7 nucleotides agree with TRBD1. Looked up from germline, CDR1 is SGHRS and CDR2 is YFSETQ. The trim removed 7 bases at V and 1 base at J, leaving 7 bases unmatched. The CDR3 length is 14 residues. This CDR3 is CASGTGTVNYGYTF. Written as DNA, the CDR3 is TGCGCCAGCGGGACCGGGACAGTTAACTATGGCTACACCTTC.

This sequence joins TRBV11-2 and TRBJ2-5; TRBD2 might be the D (6 bases). This CDR3 has 16 amino acids. Germline V gene sequence: CDR1 SGHAT, CDR2 FQNNGV. The V end was cut by 1 base, the J end by 5 bases, with 17 bases between. The CDR3 protein is CASSLGATSAWETQYF. The CDR3 DNA is TGTGCCAGCAGCTTAGGGGCGACTAGTGCCTGGGAGACCCAGTACTTC.

The chain carries TRBV30 and TRBJ1-6; TRBD1 is a possible D gene (5 bases). V was cut by 1 base and J by 8 bases, with 15 bases left in between. Germline assignment: CDR1 GTSNPN and CDR2 SVGIG (reference sequence). This CDR3 comprises 15 residues. The CDR3 protein is CAWSAPPTVYSPLHF. DNA of the CDR3: TGTGCCTGGAGTGCCCCCCCGACAGTTTATTCACCCCTCCACTTT. Full variable domain (outside the CDR3, taken from reference TRBV30 and TRBJ1-6): SQTIHQWPATLVQPVGSPLSLECTVEGTSNPNLYWYRQAAGRGLQLLFYSVGIGQISSEVPQNLSASRPQDRQFILSSKKLLLSDSGFYLCAWSAPPTVYSPLHFGNGTRLTVT.

The chain combines TRBV28 with TRBJ2-7; D gene unclear. This CDR3 contains 13 residues. Germline-derived CDR1 and CDR2 are MDHEN and SYDVKM. Trimming cost V 6 bases and J 5 bases, with 14 bases left between them. Here the CDR3 reads CASRSISPHEQYF. In DNA form, the CDR3 reads TGTGCCAGCAGATCAATAAGCCCCCACGAGCAGTACTTC.

The V call is TRBV16, the J call TRBJ1-1, with 10 nucleotides matching TRBD1. V was pared by 8 bases and J by 4 bases, with 7 bases of the junction left unmatched. Germline V gene sequence: CDR1 KGHSY, CDR2 FQNENV. This CDR3 is 14 amino acids long. The CDR3 sequence is CASGTRTGGTEAFF. The CDR3 DNA reads as TGTGCCAGCGGGACGCGGACAGGGGGCACTGAAGCTTTCTTT. The whole variable domain, remainder taken from reference TRBV16 and TRBJ1-1, is GEEVAQTPKHLVRGEGQKAKLYCAPIKGHSYVFWYQQVLKNEFKFLISFQNENVFDETGMPKERFSAKCLPNSPCSLEIQATKLEDSAVYFCASGTRTGGTEAFFGQGTRLTVV.

J is TRBJ2-1 and V is TRBV7-2, with TRBD2 matching over 9 bases. The CDR3 runs to 15 residues. Germline lookup yields CDR1 SGHTA and CDR2 FQGNSA. V lost 7 bases to trimming and J lost 9 bases; unmatched junction nucleotides: 13. This CDR3 reads CASTSYLGTSSEQFF. DNA for the CDR3: TGTGCCAGCACAAGCTACCTCGGGACTAGCTCTGAGCAGTTCTTC.

The chain employs TRBV19 and TRBJ1-2, with D unresolved. Germline CDR1 is LNHDA and CDR2 is SQIVND (reference sequence). This CDR3 contains 14 residues. V shed 7 bases and J shed 4 bases, with 16 bases lying between them. The CDR3 loop reads CASTPVAEGYGYTF. The CDR3 DNA reads TGTGCCAGTACTCCCGTAGCCGAAGGCTATGGCTACACCTTC.

The gene calls are TRBV28 and TRBJ2-1; TRBD2 matches at 8 bases. Germline CDR1 reads MDHEN; CDR2 reads SYDVKM. The V and J ends lost 5 bases and 7 bases, in that order; junction bases with no gene match: 4. The CDR3 covers 13 residues. The CDR3 DNA reads TGTGCCAGCAGTACCGGGACTAGGAATGAGCAGTTCTTC. Amino acid sequence: CASSTGTRNEQFF.

The genes are TRBV29-1 and TRBJ2-1; D gene unclear. CDR1 is SQVTM, CDR2 ANQGSEA, per germline. This CDR3 region has 13 residues. Trimming pared 5 bases from V and 0 bases from J, leaving 8 bases between. The CDR3 spells CSVSFGSYNEQFF. The CDR3 nucleotides read TGCAGCGTTAGCTTTGGCTCCTACAATGAGCAGTTCTTC.

J is TRBJ1-1 and V is TRBV24-1, with unresolved D. Germline values: CDR1 KGHDR, CDR2 SFDVKD. Trimming cost V 3 bases and J 4 bases, with 8 bases left between them. This CDR3 comprises 13 residues. The CDR3 sequence: CATSDTPGTEAFF. DNA of the CDR3: TGTGCCACCAGTGATACGCCGGGCACTGAAGCTTTCTTT.

This clone was picked up one time. V is TRBV10-3 and J is TRBJ2-7; 8 nucleotides line up with TRBD2. The CDR3 consists of 15 residues. J gave up 5 bases and V 3 bases, and 9 bases lay outside the gene matches. CDR1 and CDR2 (germline): ENHRY, SYGVKD. The CDR3 reads CAISELGSGTHEQYF. In nucleotides, the CDR3 is TGTGCCATCAGTGAACTAGGTAGCGGGACCCACGAGCAGTACTTC.

The chain recombines TRBV7-2 with TRBJ2-5, with no clear D. The CDR3 consists of 14 residues. V was trimmed by 4 bases and J by 5 bases, leaving 14 bases between them. Per the germline V gene, CDR1 is SGHTA and CDR2 is FQGNSA. CDR3: CASSSAPLEETQYF. CDR3 in DNA: TGTGCCAGCAGCTCCGCCCCGTTGGAGGAGACCCAGTACTTC.

This rearrangement joins TRBV2 to TRBJ1-3; 8 bases map to TRBD1. V shed 5 bases, J shed 1 base, and the junction held 16 bases outside the gene matches. Germline V CDR1 and CDR2: SNHLY, FYNNEI. The length of the CDR3 is 19 residues. The CDR3 DNA is TGTGCCAGCAGTACCCCTACCGGGACAGGTCTCTCTTCTGGAAACACCATATATTTT. It specifies CASSTPTGTGLSSGNTIYF.

This rearrangement joins TRBV5-1 to TRBJ2-3; D may be TRBD2 (6 bases). This CDR3 has 16 amino acids. Trimming took off 9 bases at V and 8 bases at J, with 28 bases between the two ends. Germline-derived CDR1 and CDR2 are SGHRS and YFSETQ. In nucleotides, the CDR3 is TGCGCCAAAGAGGGGAACGGGAGTTTGCCCAGATGTACGCAGTATTTT. Residues: CAKEGNGSLPRCTQYF.

CDR3 region: CASSLGQITSGANVLTF. The CDR3 DNA sequence: TGTGCCAGCAGCTTAGGCCAGATCACCTCTGGGGCCAACGTCCTGACTTTC. This chain joins TRBV7-9 and TRBJ2-6; no clear D gene. The CDR3 runs 17 residues. Trimming left V 1 base short and J 0 bases short, with 10 bases between. Germline V gene data show CDR1 as SEHNR and CDR2 as FQNEAQ (reference sequence).

CDR3 in amino acids: CASSQGGWQFF. CDR3 DNA: TGTGCCAGCAGCCAAGGCGGGTGGCAGTTCTTC. This chain joins TRBV14 and TRBJ2-1; perhaps TRBD2 as D (5 bases). Between the trimmed V and J ends, which lost 1 base and 12 bases, there was a span of 7 bases. The CDR3 extends over 11 amino acids. CDR1 and CDR2 from the germline V gene are SGHDN and FVKESK.

A note on this clone: This CDR3 is also generated by other DNA sequences in the sample. V is TRBV19 and J is TRBJ2-1; D may be TRBD1 (5 bases). Germline loops: CDR1 LNHDA, CDR2 SQIVND (reference sequence). The CDR3 spans 13 residues. V lost 4 bases to trimming and J lost 10 bases, with 14 bases between them. The CDR3 sequence is CASSRSGLHEQFF. CDR3 nucleotide sequence: TGTGCCAGTAGTAGGTCAGGGCTCCACGAGCAGTTCTTC.

The chain couples TRBV9 to TRBJ2-1; TRBD1 is a possible D gene (5 bases). This CDR3 is 15 amino acids long. Germline V lookup: CDR1 SGDLS, CDR2 YYNGEE. Trimming removed 6 bases from V and 0 bases from J, with 13 bases in between. The CDR3 DNA reads TGTGCCAGCAACCCTGGGGCGAGCTCCTACAATGAGCAGTTCTTC. It codes for CASNPGASSYNEQFF.

This chain uses TRBV2 with TRBJ1-3; D gene uncertain. Germline assignment: CDR1 SNHLY and CDR2 FYNNEI. With 7 bases removed from V and 0 bases from J, the gap between germline ends came to 16 bases. This CDR3 contains 16 residues. CDR3 nucleotides: TGTGCCAGCACAAGAGACGCGGCCAGCTCTGGAAACACCATATATTTT. Translation gives CASTRDAASSGNTIYF.

This clone appeared a single time. The rearrangement uses TRBV7-9 and TRBJ1-1; 8 bases align to TRBD1. Germline values: CDR1 SEHNR, CDR2 FQNEAQ (reference sequence). This CDR3 is built from 16 residues. The V segment lost 5 bases and the J segment 3 bases; nucleotides outside the gene matches: 11. The DNA for the CDR3 is TGTGCCAGCAGCCCCTATGAGACAGGGGCGGACACTGAAGCTTTCTTT. This translates into CASSPYETGADTEAFF.

The chain employs TRBV6-5 and TRBJ2-1; D possibly corresponds to TRBD2 (5 bases). CDR3 length equals 14 residues. Per germline, CDR1 MNHEY and CDR2 SVGAGI. Trimming stripped 0 bases from V and 8 bases from J, with 11 bases between. CDR3 protein: CASSYSRETDEQFF. In DNA form, the CDR3 reads TGTGCCAGCAGTTACTCTCGGGAAACTGATGAGCAGTTCTTC.

The CDR3 region has the DNA TGTGCCACCAGTGGTGGGACGGGGGACTATGGCTACACCTTC. This encodes CATSGGTGDYGYTF. This chain joins TRBV24-1 and TRBJ1-2; tentative D call: TRBD1 (5 bases). CDR1 is KGHDR, CDR2 SFDVKD, per germline. Trimming pared 5 bases from V and 3 bases from J, leaving 12 bases between. This CDR3 has 14 residues.

The CDR3 sequence: CASSVGLNTDTQYF. In nucleotides, the CDR3 is TGTGCCAGCAGCGTAGGACTAAACACAGATACGCAGTATTTT. The rearrangement joins TRBV9 to TRBJ2-3, with a possible D match to TRBD2 (5 bases). Germline CDR1 reads SGDLS; CDR2 reads YYNGEE. Trimming took 0 bases from V and 2 from J, leaving 7 bases between them. This CDR3 region has 14 residues. The entire variable domain, with the rest obtained from reference TRBV9 and TRBJ2-3, is as follows: DSGVTQTPKHLITATGQRVTLRCSPRSGDLSVYWYQQSLDQGLQFLIQYYNGEERAKGNILERFSAQQFPDLHSELNLSSLELGDSALYFCASSVGLNTDTQYFGPGTRLTVL.

The gene calls are TRBV7-9 and TRBJ1-1, with D possibly TRBD1 on 6 matching bases. The germline V gene encodes CDR1 SEHNR and CDR2 FQNEAQ (reference sequence). V lost 5 bases, J lost 6 bases, and 13 bases lay in between. The CDR3 runs to 13 residues. DNA of the CDR3: TGTGCCAGCAGCACATTCGGACAGCCTGAAGCTTTCTTT. This encodes CASSTFGQPEAFF.

In DNA form, the CDR3 reads TGTGCCAGCAGTTTTTCCCTTGCCTACGAGCAGTACTTC. This encodes CASSFSLAYEQYF. This chain joins TRBV28 and TRBJ2-7, with D uncertain. The CDR3 contains 13 residues. The ends were cut back, 3 bases at V and 2 bases at J, with 8 bases in the middle. In germline, CDR1 is MDHEN, CDR2 SYDVKM.

The gene calls are TRBV6-5 and TRBJ1-2, with D unresolved. Trimming pared 0 bases from V and 6 bases from J, leaving 17 bases between. CDR3 size: 16 residues. Germline CDR1 reads MNHEY; CDR2 reads SVGAGI. The CDR3 nucleotides are TGTGCCAGCAGTTACTCCCAATTATCTGGCCGGGATGGCTACACCTTC. Protein product: CASSYSQLSGRDGYTF.